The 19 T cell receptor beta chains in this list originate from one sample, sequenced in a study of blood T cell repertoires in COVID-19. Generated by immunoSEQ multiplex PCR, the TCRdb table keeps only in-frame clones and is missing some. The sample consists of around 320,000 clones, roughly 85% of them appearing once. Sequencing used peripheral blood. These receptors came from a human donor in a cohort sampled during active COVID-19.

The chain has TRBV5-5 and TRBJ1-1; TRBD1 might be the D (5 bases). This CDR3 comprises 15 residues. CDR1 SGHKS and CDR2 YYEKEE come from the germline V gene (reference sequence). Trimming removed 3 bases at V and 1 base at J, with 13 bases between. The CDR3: CASSSSGVTNTEAFF. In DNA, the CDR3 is TGTGCCAGCAGCTCATCGGGGGTAACGAACACTGAAGCTTTCTTT.

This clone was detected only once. The CDR3 nucleotides are TGTGCCAGCAGCCAGAATGCGGGTGGAAACACCATATATTTT. Protein: CASSQNAGGNTIYF. The rearrangement joins TRBV7-3 to TRBJ1-3; no clear D gene. The germline V and J ends were trimmed by 5 bases and 3 bases, with 11 bases remaining between them. The germline CDR1 and CDR2 sequences are SGHTA and FQGTGA. The CDR3 has 14 residues.

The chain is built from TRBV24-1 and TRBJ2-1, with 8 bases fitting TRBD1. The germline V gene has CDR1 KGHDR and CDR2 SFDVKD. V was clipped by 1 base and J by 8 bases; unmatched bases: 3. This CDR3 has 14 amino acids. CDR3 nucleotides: TGTGCCACCAGTGATTTCGGCAGGGGGCATGAGCAGTTCTTC. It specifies CATSDFGRGHEQFF.

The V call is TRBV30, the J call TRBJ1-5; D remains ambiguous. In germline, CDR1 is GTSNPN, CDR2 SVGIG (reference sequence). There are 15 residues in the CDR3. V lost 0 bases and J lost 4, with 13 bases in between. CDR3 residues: CAWSVRSVLNQPQHF. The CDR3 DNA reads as TGTGCCTGGAGTGTACGGTCGGTCCTGAATCAGCCCCAGCATTTT.

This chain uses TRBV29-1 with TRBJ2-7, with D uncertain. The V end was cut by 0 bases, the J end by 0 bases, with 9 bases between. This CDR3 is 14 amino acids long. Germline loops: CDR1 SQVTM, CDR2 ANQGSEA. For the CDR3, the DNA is TGCAGCGTTGAAGATCAGGCCTCCTCCTACGAGCAGTACTTC. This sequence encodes CSVEDQASSYEQYF.

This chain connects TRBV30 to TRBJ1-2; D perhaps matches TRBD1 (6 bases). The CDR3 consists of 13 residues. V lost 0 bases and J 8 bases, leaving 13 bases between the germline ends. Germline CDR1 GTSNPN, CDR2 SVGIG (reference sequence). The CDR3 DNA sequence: TGTGCCTGGAGTGTGAGACAGGACGCGGGCTACACCTTC. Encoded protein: CAWSVRQDAGYTF.

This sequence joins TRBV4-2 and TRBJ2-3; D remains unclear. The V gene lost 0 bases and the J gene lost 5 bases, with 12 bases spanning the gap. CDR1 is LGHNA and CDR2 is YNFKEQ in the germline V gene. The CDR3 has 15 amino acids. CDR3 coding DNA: TGTGCCAGCAGCCAAGATGGGCAGCCGAGAGATACGCAGTATTTT. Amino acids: CASSQDGQPRDTQYF.

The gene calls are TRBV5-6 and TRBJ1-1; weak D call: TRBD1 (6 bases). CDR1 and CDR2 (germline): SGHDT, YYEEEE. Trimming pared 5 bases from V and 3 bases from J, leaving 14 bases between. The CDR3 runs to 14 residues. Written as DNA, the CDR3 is TGTGCCAGCAGAATACAGGGTCGCGACACTGAAGCTTTCTTT. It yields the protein CASRIQGRDTEAFF.

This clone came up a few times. The CDR3 DNA reads as TGTGCCAGCAGGCAAACAGGGACACTAATGAACACTGAAGCTTTCTTT. It is translated as CASRQTGTLMNTEAFF. The chain recombines TRBV27 with TRBJ1-1; possible D gene TRBD1, 6 bases. The CDR3 covers 16 residues. CDR1 MNHEY and CDR2 SMNVEV come from the germline V gene (reference sequence). Trimming removed 6 bases at V and 0 bases at J, with 17 bases between.

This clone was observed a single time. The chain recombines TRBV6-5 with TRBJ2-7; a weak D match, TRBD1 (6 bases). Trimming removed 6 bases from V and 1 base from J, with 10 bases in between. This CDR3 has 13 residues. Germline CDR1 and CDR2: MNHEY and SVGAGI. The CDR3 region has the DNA TGTGCCAGCAGCGACAGGCTTTCCTACGAGCAGTACTTC. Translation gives CASSDRLSYEQYF.

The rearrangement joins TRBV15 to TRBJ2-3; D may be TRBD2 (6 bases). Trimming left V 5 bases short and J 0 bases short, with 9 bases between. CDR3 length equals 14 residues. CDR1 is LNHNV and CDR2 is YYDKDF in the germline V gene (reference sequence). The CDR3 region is CATSSGSSTDTQYF. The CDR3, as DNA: TGTGCCACCAGCTCCGGGAGCAGCACAGATACGCAGTATTTT.

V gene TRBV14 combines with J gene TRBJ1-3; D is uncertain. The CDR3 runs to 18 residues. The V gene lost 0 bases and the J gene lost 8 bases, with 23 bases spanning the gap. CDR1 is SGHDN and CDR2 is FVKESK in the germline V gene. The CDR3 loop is CASSQDPSLTVFGDTIYF. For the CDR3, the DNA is TGTGCCAGCAGCCAAGATCCCTCCCTTACTGTTTTCGGGGACACCATATATTTT. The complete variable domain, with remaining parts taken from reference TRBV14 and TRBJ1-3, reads EAGVTQFPSHSVIEKGQTVTLRCDPISGHDNLYWYRRVMGKEIKFLLHFVKESKQDESGMPNNRFLAERTGGTYSTLKVQPAELEDSGVYFCASSQDPSLTVFGDTIYFGEGSWLTVV.

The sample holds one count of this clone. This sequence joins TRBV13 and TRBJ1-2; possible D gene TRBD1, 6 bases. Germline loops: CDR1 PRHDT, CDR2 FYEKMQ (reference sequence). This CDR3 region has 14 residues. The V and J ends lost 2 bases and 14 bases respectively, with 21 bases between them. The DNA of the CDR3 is TGTGCCAGCAGCTTACGGGGGGCAGGGAATCTCGAGACCTTC. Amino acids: CASSLRGAGNLETF. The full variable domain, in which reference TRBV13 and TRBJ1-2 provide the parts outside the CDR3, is AAGVIQSPRHLIKEKRETATLKCYPIPRHDTVYWYQQGPGQDPQFLISFYEKMQSDKGSIPDRFSAQQFSDYHSELNMSSLELGDSALYFCASSLRGAGNLETFGSGTRLTVV.

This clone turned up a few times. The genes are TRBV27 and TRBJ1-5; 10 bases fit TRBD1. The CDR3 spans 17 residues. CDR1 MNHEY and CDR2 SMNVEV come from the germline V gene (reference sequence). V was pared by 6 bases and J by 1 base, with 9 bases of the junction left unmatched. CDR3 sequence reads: CASSSDGQGGSNQPQHF. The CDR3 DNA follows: TGTGCCAGCAGCTCAGACGGACAGGGGGGAAGCAATCAGCCCCAGCATTTT.

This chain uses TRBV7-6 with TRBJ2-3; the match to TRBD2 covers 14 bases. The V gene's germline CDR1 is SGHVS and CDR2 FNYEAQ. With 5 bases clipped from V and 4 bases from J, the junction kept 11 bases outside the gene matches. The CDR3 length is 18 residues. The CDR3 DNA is TGTGCCAGCAGCCTCGGGACTAGCGGGGGCGCTACCTCAGATACGCAGTATTTT. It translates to CASSLGTSGGATSDTQYF.

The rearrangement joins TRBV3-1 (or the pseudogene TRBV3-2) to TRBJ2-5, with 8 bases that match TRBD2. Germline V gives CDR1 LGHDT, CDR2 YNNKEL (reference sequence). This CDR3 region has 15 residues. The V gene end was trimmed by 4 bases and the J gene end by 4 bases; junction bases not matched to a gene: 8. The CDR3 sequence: CASSLAPGRGETQYF. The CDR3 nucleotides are TGTGCCAGCAGCCTGGCCCCCGGGAGGGGAGAGACCCAGTACTTC.

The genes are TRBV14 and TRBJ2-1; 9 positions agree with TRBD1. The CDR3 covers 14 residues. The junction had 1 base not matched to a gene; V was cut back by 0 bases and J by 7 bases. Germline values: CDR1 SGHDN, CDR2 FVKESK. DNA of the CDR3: TGTGCCAGCAGCCAAGAGGGGACAGGGAATGAGCAGTTCTTC. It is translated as CASSQEGTGNEQFF. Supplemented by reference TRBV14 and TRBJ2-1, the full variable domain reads EAGVTQFPSHSVIEKGQTVTLRCDPISGHDNLYWYRRVMGKEIKFLLHFVKESKQDESGMPNNRFLAERTGGTYSTLKVQPAELEDSGVYFCASSQEGTGNEQFFGPGTRLTVL.

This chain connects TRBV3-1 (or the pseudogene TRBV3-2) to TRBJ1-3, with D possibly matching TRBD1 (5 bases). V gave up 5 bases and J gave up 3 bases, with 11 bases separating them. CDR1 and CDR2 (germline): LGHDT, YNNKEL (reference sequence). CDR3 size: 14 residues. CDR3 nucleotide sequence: TGTGCCAGCAGCATACAGGCTATTGGAAACACCATATATTTT. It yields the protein CASSIQAIGNTIYF.

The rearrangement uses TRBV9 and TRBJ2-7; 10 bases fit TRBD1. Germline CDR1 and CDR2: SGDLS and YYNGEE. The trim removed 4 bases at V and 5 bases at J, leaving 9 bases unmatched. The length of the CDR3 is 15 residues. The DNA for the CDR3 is TGTGCCAGCAGCCCCCCGGGACAGGGGCCTGACGAGCAGTACTTC. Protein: CASSPPGQGPDEQYF.